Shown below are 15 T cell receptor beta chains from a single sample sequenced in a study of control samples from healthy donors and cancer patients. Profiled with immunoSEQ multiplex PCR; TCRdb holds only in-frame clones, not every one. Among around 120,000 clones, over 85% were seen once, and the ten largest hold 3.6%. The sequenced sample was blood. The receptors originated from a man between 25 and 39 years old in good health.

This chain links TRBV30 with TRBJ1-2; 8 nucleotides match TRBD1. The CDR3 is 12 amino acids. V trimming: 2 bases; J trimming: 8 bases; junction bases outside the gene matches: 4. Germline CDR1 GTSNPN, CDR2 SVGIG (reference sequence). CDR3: CAWSRQGRGYTF. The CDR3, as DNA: TGTGCCTGGAGTCGACAGGGGAGGGGCTACACCTTC.

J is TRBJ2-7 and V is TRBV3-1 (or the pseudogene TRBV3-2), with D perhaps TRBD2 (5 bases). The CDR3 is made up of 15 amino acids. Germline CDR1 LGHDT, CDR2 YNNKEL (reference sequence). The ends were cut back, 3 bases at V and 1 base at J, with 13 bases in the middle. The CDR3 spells CASSHLQRSSYEQYF. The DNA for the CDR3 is TGTGCCAGCAGCCACTTGCAGCGGAGTTCCTACGAGCAGTACTTC.

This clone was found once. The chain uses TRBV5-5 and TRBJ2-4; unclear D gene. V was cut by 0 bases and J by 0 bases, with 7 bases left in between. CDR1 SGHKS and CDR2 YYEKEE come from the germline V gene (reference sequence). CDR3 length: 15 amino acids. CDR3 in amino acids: CASSLVTLAKNIQYF. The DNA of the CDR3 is TGTGCCAGCAGCTTGGTCACCCTAGCCAAAAACATTCAGTACTTC.

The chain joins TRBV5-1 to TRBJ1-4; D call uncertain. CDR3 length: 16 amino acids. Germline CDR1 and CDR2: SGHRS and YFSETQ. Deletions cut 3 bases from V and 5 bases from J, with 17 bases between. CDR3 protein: CASSSVVGSRNEKLFF. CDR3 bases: TGCGCCAGCAGCTCGGTGGTAGGGTCTCGGAATGAAAAACTGTTTTTT.

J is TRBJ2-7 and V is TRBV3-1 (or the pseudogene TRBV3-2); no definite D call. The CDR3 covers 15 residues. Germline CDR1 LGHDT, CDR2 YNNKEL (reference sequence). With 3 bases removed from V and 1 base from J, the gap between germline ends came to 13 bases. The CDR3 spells CASSHLRLTSYEQYF. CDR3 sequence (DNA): TGTGCCAGCAGCCATCTCAGGTTAACGTCCTACGAGCAGTACTTC.

The CDR3 coding sequence is TGTGCCAGCAGTCCCCCGACAGGTGCCAATTCACCCCTCCACTTT. This sequence encodes CASSPPTGANSPLHF. The J gene is TRBJ1-6, the V gene TRBV6-6; TRBD1 is a possible D gene (6 bases). Germline CDR1 reads MNHNY; CDR2 reads SVGAGI (reference sequence). The ends were cut back, 5 bases at V and 7 bases at J, with 15 bases in the middle. The CDR3 is 15 amino acids.

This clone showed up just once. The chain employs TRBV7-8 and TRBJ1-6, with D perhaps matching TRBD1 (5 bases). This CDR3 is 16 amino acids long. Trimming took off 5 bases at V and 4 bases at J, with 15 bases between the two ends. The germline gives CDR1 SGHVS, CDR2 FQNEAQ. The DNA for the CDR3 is TGTGCCAGCAGCCCCTCTCCCGGGGGGTATAATTCACCCCTCCACTTT. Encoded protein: CASSPSPGGYNSPLHF.

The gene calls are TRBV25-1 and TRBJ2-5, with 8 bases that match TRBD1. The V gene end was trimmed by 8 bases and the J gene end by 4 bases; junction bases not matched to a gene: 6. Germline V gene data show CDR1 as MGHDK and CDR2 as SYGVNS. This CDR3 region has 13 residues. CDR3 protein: CASLDRAGETQYF. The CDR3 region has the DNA TGTGCCAGCTTGGACAGGGCGGGAGAGACCCAGTACTTC.

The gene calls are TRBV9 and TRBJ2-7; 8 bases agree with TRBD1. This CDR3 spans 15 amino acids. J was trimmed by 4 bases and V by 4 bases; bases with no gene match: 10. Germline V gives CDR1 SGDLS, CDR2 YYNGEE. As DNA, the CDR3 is TGTGCCAGCAGCCCCAGAGGACAGGGAATGTACGAGCAGTACTTC. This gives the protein CASSPRGQGMYEQYF.

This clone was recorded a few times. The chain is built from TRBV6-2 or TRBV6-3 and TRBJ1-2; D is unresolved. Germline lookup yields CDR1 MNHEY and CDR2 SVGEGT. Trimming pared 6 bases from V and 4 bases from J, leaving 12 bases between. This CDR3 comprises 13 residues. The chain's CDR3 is CASSTGVSYGYTF. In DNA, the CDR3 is TGTGCCAGCAGCACCGGTGTCAGCTATGGCTACACCTTC.

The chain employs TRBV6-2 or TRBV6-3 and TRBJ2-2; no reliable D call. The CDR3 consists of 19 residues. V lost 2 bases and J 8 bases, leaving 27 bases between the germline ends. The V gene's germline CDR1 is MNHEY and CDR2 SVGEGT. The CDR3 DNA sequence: TGTGCCAGCAGTTACAAGACGGTGGCTCCCCTTGCCCTGAGAGGGGAGCTGTTTTTT. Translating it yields CASSYKTVAPLALRGELFF.

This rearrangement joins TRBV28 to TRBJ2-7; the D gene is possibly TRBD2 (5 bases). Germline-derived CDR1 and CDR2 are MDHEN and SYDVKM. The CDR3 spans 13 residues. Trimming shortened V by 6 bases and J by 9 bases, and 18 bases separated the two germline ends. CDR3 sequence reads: CASRSGRLGPQYF. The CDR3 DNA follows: TGTGCCAGCAGGAGCGGACGGTTAGGGCCGCAGTACTTC.

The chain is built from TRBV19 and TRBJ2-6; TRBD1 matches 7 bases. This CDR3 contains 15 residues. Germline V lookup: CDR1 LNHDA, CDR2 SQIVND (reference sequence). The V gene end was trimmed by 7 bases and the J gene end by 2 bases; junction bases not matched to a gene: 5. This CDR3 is CASIKGAAGANVLTF. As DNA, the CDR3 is TGTGCCAGTATAAAGGGGGCCGCTGGGGCCAACGTCCTGACTTTC.

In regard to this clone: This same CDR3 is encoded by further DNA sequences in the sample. The DNA of the CDR3 is TGTGCCAGCAGTTCACAGGGGGCTGGCACAGATACGCAGTATTTT. Protein product: CASSSQGAGTDTQYF. The chain is built from TRBV28 and TRBJ2-3; 9 bases align to TRBD1. The CDR3 loop spans 15 amino acids. J lost 1 base, V lost 4 bases, and 3 bases had no gene match. Germline-derived CDR1 and CDR2 are MDHEN and SYDVKM.

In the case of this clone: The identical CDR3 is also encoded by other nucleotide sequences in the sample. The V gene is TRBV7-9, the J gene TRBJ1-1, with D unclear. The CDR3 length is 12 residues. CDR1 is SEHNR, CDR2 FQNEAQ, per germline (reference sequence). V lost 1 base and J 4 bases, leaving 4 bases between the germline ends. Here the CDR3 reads CASSLGSTEAFF. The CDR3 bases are TGTGCCAGCAGCTTAGGGAGCACTGAAGCTTTCTTT.